These 32 T cell receptor beta chains were sequenced from one sample in a study of T cell repertoires in cytomegalovirus infection. MiXCR, applied by TCRdb to the reads, yields one record per CDR3 protein. The top ten clones hold around 14% of a sample with around 550,000 distinct CDR3 sequences, about 30% of them seen once. Sequencing was carried out using PBMCs. The receptors shown here come from a human donor in good health (CMV status not recorded). Some clones in this sample may be carry-over from other donors' samples.

The V gene is TRBV24-1, the J gene TRBJ1-2, with D tentatively TRBD1 (5 bases). The CDR3 is 14 amino acids. Trimming stripped 4 bases from V and 4 bases from J, with 12 bases between. Germline V CDR1 and CDR2: KGHDR, SFDVKD. The CDR3: CATSDAGTSYGYTF. CDR3 bases: TGTGCCACCAGTGACGCCGGGACTTCCTATGGCTACACCTTC.

This clonotype was counted a few times. The V gene is TRBV4-1, the J gene TRBJ2-3, with D possibly TRBD2 on 7 matching bases. This CDR3 is built from 18 residues. V was clipped by 2 bases and J by 0 bases, with 18 bases between them. In germline, CDR1 is MGHRA, CDR2 YSYEKL. For the CDR3, the DNA is TGCGCCAGCAGCCAATTCGGACGCGGGGGCCCTAGCACAGATACGCAGTATTTT. Its protein is CASSQFGRGGPSTDTQYF.

This clonotype occurred once. This chain links TRBV7-4 with TRBJ1-4; 7 nucleotides agree with TRBD1. The CDR3 extends over 14 amino acids. Per the germline V gene, CDR1 is SGHVT and CDR2 is SQSDAQ. Trimming cost V 2 bases and J 8 bases; bases outside gene matches: 5. CDR3 in DNA: TGTGCCAGCAGCTTACGGGACAGCTCGGAAAAACTGTTTTTT. It yields the protein CASSLRDSSEKLFF. The variable domain in full, with the rest retrieved from reference TRBV7-4 and TRBJ1-4, is GAGVSQSPRYKVAKRGRDVALRCDSISGHVTLYWYRQTLGQGSEVLTYSQSDAQRDKSGRPSGRFSAERPERSVSTLKIQRTEQGDSAVYLCASSLRDSSEKLFFGSGTQLSVL.

This chain joins TRBV6-2 or TRBV6-3 and TRBJ2-1, with TRBD2 identical over 10 bases. CDR3 length: 14 residues. The germline gives CDR1 MNHEY, CDR2 SVGEGT. The V and J ends lost 8 bases and 3 bases, in that order; junction bases with no gene match: 4. CDR3 nucleotides: TGTGCCAGCGATCCTAGCGGGAGCTACAATGAGCAGTTCTTC. It translates to CASDPSGSYNEQFF.

This clonotype was counted between two and nine times. V gene TRBV28 combines with J gene TRBJ1-2, with TRBD1 as a possible D gene (6 bases). From germline, CDR1 is MDHEN and CDR2 SYDVKM. Trimming stripped 5 bases from V and 6 bases from J, with 13 bases between. This CDR3 spans 13 amino acids. CDR3 region: CASSNRVTHGYTF. In DNA form, the CDR3 reads TGTGCCAGCAGTAACAGGGTTACCCATGGCTACACCTTC.

This clonotype was seen a handful of times. The genes are TRBV7-8 and TRBJ2-2; D call uncertain. The V gene's germline CDR1 is SGHVS and CDR2 FQNEAQ. The CDR3 has 16 amino acids. Trimming stripped 5 bases from V and 0 bases from J, with 13 bases between. The CDR3 bases are TGTGCCAGCAGCCCAAGGAGAGCGTCGAACACCGGGGAGCTGTTTTTT. This codes for CASSPRRASNTGELFF. Together with reference TRBV7-8 and TRBJ2-2, the CDR3 gives the full variable domain: GAGVSQSPRYKVAKRGQDVALRCDPISGHVSLFWYQQALGQGPEFLTYFQNEAQLDKSGLPSDRFFAERPEGSVSTLKIQRTQQEDSAVYLCASSPRRASNTGELFFGEGSRLTVL.

This clonotype was seen repeatedly, ten times or more. The chain is built from TRBV7-2 and TRBJ2-1; no clear D gene. Germline V gives CDR1 SGHTA, CDR2 FQGNSA. The V gene lost 4 bases and the J gene lost 0 bases, with 10 bases spanning the gap. The CDR3 runs 15 residues. The CDR3 DNA reads as TGTGCCAGCAGCTACCGAAAGAGCTCCTACAATGAGCAGTTCTTC. Protein: CASSYRKSSYNEQFF.

The genes are TRBV7-2 and TRBJ2-5; TRBD2 matches at 14 bases. The junction had 7 bases not matched to a gene; V was cut back by 2 bases and J by 5 bases. The CDR3 has 17 amino acids. Germline V lookup: CDR1 SGHTA, CDR2 FQGNSA. The CDR3 protein is CASSLRLAGGLRETQYF. DNA for the CDR3: TGTGCCAGCAGCTTAAGACTAGCGGGAGGGCTCCGGGAGACCCAGTACTTC.

This chain connects TRBV6-6 to TRBJ1-4; D gene uncertain. The CDR3 loop spans 12 amino acids. From germline, CDR1 is MNHNY and CDR2 SVGAGI (reference sequence). Trimming stripped 11 bases from V and 1 base from J, with 8 bases between. The CDR3 here is CAAGGTNEKLFF. CDR3 bases: TGTGCCGCGGGCGGAACTAATGAAAAACTGTTTTTT.

The rearrangement uses TRBV6-2 or TRBV6-3 and TRBJ2-2, with a possible D match to TRBD1 (7 bases). With 7 bases removed from V and 4 bases from J, the gap between germline ends came to 19 bases. CDR3 length: 16 residues. Germline CDR1 reads MNHEY; CDR2 reads SVGEGT. This CDR3 reads CASIQPRQGGTGELFF. In DNA, the CDR3 is TGTGCCAGCATCCAACCCAGACAGGGAGGCACCGGGGAGCTGTTTTTT.

V gene TRBV7-3 combines with J gene TRBJ1-2; TRBD1 might be the D (5 bases). The CDR3 is made up of 15 amino acids. The germline V gene has CDR1 SGHTA and CDR2 FQGTGA. V was clipped by 4 bases and J by 1 base, with 13 bases between them. In DNA form, the CDR3 reads TGTGCCAGCAGCTGGGGGGACGCACGTAACTATGGCTACACCTTC. Translating it yields CASSWGDARNYGYTF.

This clonotype was counted ten times or more. The gene calls are TRBV7-2 and TRBJ1-5; 9 nucleotides agree with TRBD1. The germline V gene encodes CDR1 SGHTA and CDR2 FQGNSA. V dropped 1 base and J dropped 5; count of bases not matched to a gene: 6. This CDR3 is 16 amino acids long. This CDR3 reads CASSLGDRVFDQPQHF. CDR3 nucleotides: TGTGCCAGCAGCTTAGGGGACAGGGTCTTCGATCAGCCCCAGCATTTT.

This clonotype turned up a few times. The rearrangement uses TRBV7-2 and TRBJ2-3; possibly TRBD2 for D (6 bases). V was shortened by 5 bases and J by 3 bases, with 15 bases between the two germline ends. This CDR3 spans 15 amino acids. The germline gives CDR1 SGHTA, CDR2 FQGNSA. The CDR3 DNA reads TGTGCCAGCAGCACAAGCGGGCTGGTAACAGATACGCAGTATTTT. This sequence encodes CASSTSGLVTDTQYF.

Here the CDR3 DNA reads TGCAGTGCCAGGGGCAGGGGACGCAATCAGCCCCAGCATTTT. This gives the protein CSARGRGRNQPQHF. This rearrangement joins TRBV20-1 to TRBJ1-5, with a tentative D call TRBD1 (6 bases). The germline V gene has CDR1 DFQATT and CDR2 SNEGSKA (reference sequence). The CDR3 covers 14 residues. Between the trimmed V and J ends, which lost 6 bases and 2 bases, there was a span of 14 bases.

The CDR3 loop reads CSAAGTIRETQYF. The CDR3 bases are TGCAGTGCTGCCGGGACTATTAGAGAGACCCAGTACTTC. J is TRBJ2-5 and V is TRBV20-1; 7 bases map to TRBD2. Germline CDR1 and CDR2: DFQATT and SNEGSKA (reference sequence). The CDR3 is 13 residues long. V lost 5 bases, J lost 4 bases, and 7 bases stayed unmatched.

Comments on this clonotype: At one boundary the junction diverges from the germline segment, which might be a read error. The V and J genes are TRBV28 and TRBJ2-7; D possibly matches TRBD1 or TRBD2 (6 bases each). The CDR3 sequence is 15 residues long. Germline V gene sequence: CDR1 MDHEN, CDR2 SYDVKM. The CDR3 DNA reads as TGTGCCAGCATTTTAGTCAGGGGAGGCTCCTACGAGCAGTACTTC. It is translated as CASILVRGGSYEQYF.

Many counts were recorded for this clonotype. V and J are TRBV7-2 and TRBJ2-1, with 7 positions matching TRBD1. V shed 4 bases, J shed 7 bases, and the junction held 7 bases outside the gene matches. CDR1 is SGHTA and CDR2 is FQGNSA in the germline V gene. This CDR3 has 14 amino acids. CDR3 region: CASSSRQGWNEQFF. The DNA of the CDR3 is TGTGCCAGCAGCTCGAGACAGGGTTGGAATGAGCAGTTCTTC.

The sample holds many counts of this clonotype. V usage is TRBV6-5 and J usage is TRBJ2-1; 9 nucleotides agree with TRBD1. This CDR3 has 16 residues. Germline V CDR1 and CDR2: MNHEY, SVGAGI. Trimming removed 5 bases from V and 5 bases from J; junction bases left unmatched: 10. CDR3 sequence reads: CASSPPLGTGNNEQFF. In nucleotides, the CDR3 is TGTGCCAGCAGTCCCCCGTTAGGGACAGGGAACAATGAGCAGTTCTTC.

The chain joins TRBV7-8 to TRBJ2-3; TRBD2 might be the D (6 bases). V was cut by 7 bases and J by 0 bases, with 20 bases left in between. CDR3 length equals 17 residues. CDR1 is SGHVS, CDR2 FQNEAQ, per germline. In DNA, the CDR3 is TGTGCCAGCATGTTAGCGGTACCACCGACTAGCACAGATACGCAGTATTTT. This translates into CASMLAVPPTSTDTQYF.

The rearrangement joins TRBV6-6 to TRBJ2-7; a weak D match, TRBD2 (6 bases). Germline assignment: CDR1 MNHNY and CDR2 SVGAGI (reference sequence). The CDR3 has 15 residues. With 5 bases removed from V and 1 base from J, the gap between germline ends came to 15 bases. The CDR3 DNA reads as TGTGCCAGCAGTCGCTTACGGGACTCTTCCTACGAGCAGTACGTC. Amino acid sequence: CASSRLRDSSYEQYV.

This clonotype was detected many times. The chain recombines TRBV11-3 with TRBJ2-1; TRBD2 agrees at 9 bases. V lost 4 bases, J lost 9 bases, and 13 bases stayed unmatched. In germline, CDR1 is SGHNT, CDR2 YENEEA. This CDR3 has 16 residues. The CDR3 loop reads CASSSFSGRFFSEQFF. The DNA for the CDR3 is TGTGCCAGCAGCTCGTTTAGCGGGAGATTTTTCAGTGAGCAGTTCTTC.

The V gene is TRBV6-5, the J gene TRBJ1-5, with D hard to call. Germline-derived CDR1 and CDR2 are MNHEY and SVGAGI. With 1 base removed from V and 6 bases from J, the gap between germline ends came to 13 bases. The CDR3 covers 15 residues. Here the CDR3 DNA reads TGTGCCAGCAGTTACTTTGGAATTGGCGGTCAGCCCCAGCATTTT. Its translation: CASSYFGIGGQPQHF.

This chain uses TRBV20-1 with TRBJ2-5, with unresolved D. The CDR3 runs 12 residues. With 5 bases removed from V and 5 bases from J, the gap between germline ends came to 12 bases. Germline V gene lookup returns CDR1 DFQATT and CDR2 SNEGSKA (reference sequence). The chain's CDR3 is CSARTPGETQYF. Written as DNA, the CDR3 is TGCAGTGCTCGGACCCCTGGGGAGACCCAGTACTTC.

V gene TRBV15 combines with J gene TRBJ1-2; D gene ambiguous. The CDR3 totals 14 residues. Germline CDR1 is LNHNV and CDR2 is YYDKDF (reference sequence). Trimming left V 0 bases short and J 7 bases short, with 12 bases between. The CDR3 reads CATSRDRRAVGYTF. The CDR3 nucleotides read TGTGCCACCAGCAGAGATCGGAGGGCAGTTGGCTACACCTTC.

The chain couples TRBV7-2 to TRBJ2-3; TRBD2 matches 9 bases. This CDR3 comprises 18 residues. J gave up 1 base and V 5 bases, and 13 bases lay outside the gene matches. Germline loops: CDR1 SGHTA, CDR2 FQGNSA. For the CDR3, the DNA is TGTGCCAGCAGCCCTGTGGGACTAGCTTTATCAGGCACAGATACGCAGTATTTT. Translation: CASSPVGLALSGTDTQYF.

There are a few counts of this clonotype. The rearrangement joins TRBV11-2 to TRBJ1-1, with D possibly being TRBD1 (6 bases). CDR1 and CDR2 (germline): SGHAT, FQNNGV. The CDR3 is 14 amino acids. Trimming shortened V by 3 bases and J by 4 bases, and 12 bases separated the two germline ends. The CDR3 here is CASSLNRVVTEAFF. CDR3 coding DNA: TGTGCCAGCAGCTTGAACAGGGTTGTCACTGAAGCTTTCTTT.

This clonotype showed up just a few times. The chain couples TRBV7-3 to TRBJ2-1; D may be TRBD2 (7 bases). The CDR3 is made up of 22 amino acids. Trimming took off 1 base at V and 0 bases at J, with 28 bases between the two ends. The germline V gene encodes CDR1 SGHTA and CDR2 FQGTGA. CDR3 sequence (DNA): TGTGCCAGCAGCTTAAAAACAGGCCTCGGCGGGAGAGGGGGGAGCTCCTACAATGAGCAGTTCTTC. This codes for CASSLKTGLGGRGGSSYNEQFF.

This clonotype was counted many times. The chain has TRBV7-2 and TRBJ2-3, with 7 positions matching TRBD1. This CDR3 is 17 amino acids long. V lost 4 bases to trimming and J lost 4 bases; unmatched junction nucleotides: 14. Germline-derived CDR1 and CDR2 are SGHTA and FQGNSA. CDR3 DNA sequence: TGTGCCAGCAGCTCCCGGGGCGCTATCGACAGGGCAGATACGCAGTATTTT. Protein sequence: CASSSRGAIDRADTQYF.

This clonotype has only a few counts. This sequence joins TRBV20-1 and TRBJ2-1; TRBD2 is a possible D gene (6 bases). Germline CDR1 reads DFQATT; CDR2 reads SNEGSKA (reference sequence). The germline V and J ends were trimmed by 4 bases and 6 bases, with 10 bases remaining between them. The CDR3 is made up of 12 amino acids. The CDR3 here is CSAKDYLNEQFF. The CDR3 DNA follows: TGCAGTGCTAAGGACTACCTCAATGAGCAGTTCTTC.

This clonotype appeared a few times. The CDR3 is CASSSGGAPGYTF. Here the CDR3 DNA reads TGTGCCAGCAGTTCGGGCGGGGCCCCGGGCTACACCTTC. This chain joins TRBV28 and TRBJ1-2; a weak D match, TRBD1 (5 bases). Between the trimmed V and J ends, which lost 4 bases and 8 bases, there was a span of 14 bases. This CDR3 has 13 residues. The germline V gene encodes CDR1 MDHEN and CDR2 SYDVKM.

The rearrangement joins TRBV6-6 to TRBJ2-1, with TRBD2 matching 7 bases. Germline loops: CDR1 MNHNY, CDR2 SVGAGI (reference sequence). V dropped 0 bases and J dropped 7; count of bases not matched to a gene: 6. This CDR3 spans 15 amino acids. The CDR3 nucleotides read TGTGCCAGCAGTTACTCCGGGGGAGGGCCGAATGAGCAGTTCTTC. It specifies CASSYSGGGPNEQFF.

The chain combines TRBV30 with TRBJ1-2; D perhaps matches TRBD1 (6 bases). Germline CDR1 is GTSNPN and CDR2 is SVGIG (reference sequence). Trimming removed 4 bases at V and 6 bases at J, with 9 bases between. This CDR3 comprises 11 residues. CDR3 in amino acids: CAWKGVDGYTF. CDR3 coding DNA: TGTGCCTGGAAGGGGGTCGATGGCTACACCTTC.